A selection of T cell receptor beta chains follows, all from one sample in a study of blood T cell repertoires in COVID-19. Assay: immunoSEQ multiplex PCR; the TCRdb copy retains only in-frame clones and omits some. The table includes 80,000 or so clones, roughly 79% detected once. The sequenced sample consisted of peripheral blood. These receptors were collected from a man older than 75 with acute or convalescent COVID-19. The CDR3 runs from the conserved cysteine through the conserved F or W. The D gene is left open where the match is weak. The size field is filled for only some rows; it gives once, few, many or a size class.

CDR3aa: CASSPTGSGETQYF; CDR3nt: TGTGCCAGTAGCCCGACAGGTTCAGGGGAGACCCAGTACTTC; j_gene: TRBJ2-5; abundance: -; v_gene: TRBV19; d_gene: -
CDR3aa: CAISDRGVPDTQYF; CDR3nt: TGTGCCATCAGTGATCGGGGAGTCCCAGATACGCAGTATTTT; j_gene: TRBJ2-3; abundance: -; v_gene: TRBV10-3; d_gene: -
CDR3aa: CASSRDRGNQPQHF; CDR3nt: TGTGCCAGCAGTCGTGACAGGGGCAATCAGCCCCAGCATTTT; j_gene: TRBJ1-5; abundance: -; v_gene: TRBV6-5; d_gene: TRBD1
CDR3aa: CASSLEKAGGPSTYEQYF; CDR3nt: TGTGCCAGCAGTTTAGAAAAAGCGGGAGGGCCCTCCACCTACGAGCAGTACTTC; j_gene: TRBJ2-7; abundance: -; v_gene: TRBV27; d_gene: TRBD2
CDR3aa: CASSLSPTLQETQYF; CDR3nt: TGCGCCAGCAGCTTATCCCCTACTCTTCAAGAGACCCAGTACTTC; j_gene: TRBJ2-5; abundance: -; v_gene: TRBV5-1; d_gene: -
CDR3aa: CASSPPRTEETQYF; CDR3nt: TGTGCCAGCTCACCGCCTCGGACTGAGGAAACCCAGTACTTC; j_gene: TRBJ2-5; abundance: -; v_gene: TRBV18; d_gene: -
CDR3aa: CASSIVAAGGFSGANVLTF; CDR3nt: TGTGCCAGTAGTATAGTGGCGGCAGGGGGATTCTCTGGGGCCAACGTCCTGACTTTC; j_gene: TRBJ2-6; abundance: -; v_gene: TRBV19; d_gene: TRBD1
CDR3aa: CATSDGLLGETQYF; CDR3nt: TGTGCCACCAGTGACGGACTCCTCGGGGAGACCCAGTACTTC; j_gene: TRBJ2-5; abundance: -; v_gene: TRBV24-1; d_gene: -
CDR3aa: CASSSGQGARETQYF; CDR3nt: TGCGCCAGCAGCTCCGGACAGGGGGCTCGAGAGACCCAGTACTTC; j_gene: TRBJ2-5; abundance: once; v_gene: TRBV5-1; d_gene: TRBD1
CDR3aa: CATSRGLAPNNEQFF; CDR3nt: TGTGCCACCTCAAGGGGACTAGCGCCAAACAATGAGCAGTTCTTC; j_gene: TRBJ2-1; abundance: -; v_gene: TRBV19; d_gene: TRBD2
CDR3aa: CSVGSRGNTGELFF; CDR3nt: TGCAGCGTTGGTTCCAGGGGGAACACCGGGGAGCTGTTTTTT; j_gene: TRBJ2-2; abundance: -; v_gene: TRBV29-1; d_gene: -
CDR3aa: CASSYHRQGAGYGYTF; CDR3nt: TGTGCCAGCAGTTACCACCGGCAGGGGGCTGGATATGGCTACACCTTC; j_gene: TRBJ1-2; abundance: -; v_gene: TRBV6-5; d_gene: TRBD1
CDR3aa: CAISESTGQNSPLHF; CDR3nt: TGTGCCATCAGTGAGTCGACTGGACAAAATTCACCCCTCCACTTT; j_gene: TRBJ1-6; abundance: -; v_gene: TRBV10-3; d_gene: -
CDR3aa: CASSPWTGVAKNIQYF; CDR3nt: TGTGCCAGCAGTCCCTGGACAGGAGTAGCCAAAAACATTCAGTACTTC; j_gene: TRBJ2-4; abundance: once; v_gene: TRBV27; d_gene: TRBD1
CDR3aa: CASSPHPGNTEAFF; CDR3nt: TGTGCCAGCTCACCACATCCAGGGAATACTGAAGCTTTCTTT; j_gene: TRBJ1-1; abundance: -; v_gene: TRBV18; d_gene: -
CDR3aa: CASSPKREEIYEQYF; CDR3nt: TGTGCCAGCAGCCCAAAAAGGGAGGAGATCTACGAGCAGTACTTC; j_gene: TRBJ2-7; abundance: few; v_gene: TRBV7-2; d_gene: -
CDR3aa: CASTWTGQGNTGELFF; CDR3nt: TGTGCCAGCACCTGGACCGGACAGGGGAACACCGGGGAGCTGTTTTTT; j_gene: TRBJ2-2; abundance: -; v_gene: TRBV27; d_gene: TRBD1
CDR3aa: CASSQGTGYGYTF; CDR3nt: TGTGCCAGCAGCCAAGGGACAGGGTATGGCTACACCTTC; j_gene: TRBJ1-2; abundance: -; v_gene: TRBV14; d_gene: TRBD1
CDR3aa: CASSQDWDRGYNEQFF; CDR3nt: TGTGCCAGCAGCCAAGATTGGGACAGGGGTTACAATGAGCAGTTCTTC; j_gene: TRBJ2-1; abundance: -; v_gene: TRBV14; d_gene: TRBD1
CDR3aa: CATSRDEVRGRGYTF; CDR3nt: TGTGCCACCAGCAGAGATGAGGTCAGGGGGCGCGGCTACACCTTC; j_gene: TRBJ1-2; abundance: few; v_gene: TRBV15; d_gene: TRBD1
CDR3aa: CSVEGPSGQETQYF; CDR3nt: TGCAGCGTTGAAGGCCCTAGCGGCCAAGAGACCCAGTACTTC; j_gene: TRBJ2-5; abundance: -; v_gene: TRBV29-1; d_gene: TRBD2
CDR3aa: CASRPRQGDGYTF; CDR3nt: TGTGCCAGCAGGCCCCGACAGGGCGATGGCTACACCTTC; j_gene: TRBJ1-2; abundance: -; v_gene: TRBV2; d_gene: TRBD1
CDR3aa: CASSLGGGTSYNEQFF; CDR3nt: TGTGCCAGCAGCTTAGGAGGCGGGACTTCCTACAATGAGCAGTTCTTC; j_gene: TRBJ2-1; abundance: -; v_gene: TRBV11-3; d_gene: -
CDR3aa: CSFTKGLAGRAKNIQYF; CDR3nt: TGCAGTTTTACTAAGGGACTAGCGGGACGAGCCAAAAACATTCAGTACTTC; j_gene: TRBJ2-4; abundance: few; v_gene: TRBV29-1; d_gene: TRBD2